These T cell receptor beta chains were read from a single sample in a study of blood T cell repertoires in COVID-19. Assay used: immunoSEQ multiplex PCR; TCRdb lists only in-frame clones, some missing. This table has about 350,000 clones, roughly 89% appearing once. Source material: peripheral blood. These TCRs come from a woman between 55 and 75 years old with COVID-19, enrolled during active disease. Each CDR3 is given with its conserved first and last residue. Fields, in order: V gene, D gene, J gene, clone size, CDR3 DNA, CDR3 protein. The D gene is left open where the match is weak. Clone size is not always given. Where it is, it says once, few, many or a class for expanded clones.

>TRBV29-1|NA|TRBJ2-2|once
TGCAGCGTTGAAGATCTCGGGTCCCCCGGGGAGCTGTTTTTT
CSVEDLGSPGELFF
>TRBV2|TRBD2|TRBJ2-5|NA
TGTGCCAGCAGGATGGGTAGCGGGGGAAGCCCGGAGACCCAGTACTTC
CASRMGSGGSPETQYF
>TRBV28|TRBD1|TRBJ1-2|NA
TGTGCCAGCAGTTCAGGAGAGGGGGCGCGTGGCTACACCTTC
CASSSGEGARGYTF
>TRBV7-3|TRBD1|TRBJ2-2|NA
TGTGCCGGACAGTCCCGGGACAGGGGTGGCGACACCGGGGAGCTGTTTTTT
CAGQSRDRGGDTGELFF
>TRBV28|NA|TRBJ1-3|NA
TGTGCCAGCAGTTTGGCGGGTCCCTCTGGAAACACCATATATTTT
CASSLAGPSGNTIYF
>TRBV7-3|NA|TRBJ2-7|NA
TGTGCCAGCAGCCTAACGTCTGGACAGTTTCACGAGCAGTACTTC
CASSLTSGQFHEQYF
>TRBV25-1|NA|TRBJ2-2|NA
TGTGCCAGCAGCTCAGGGGCCTCACGTTCTAACACCGGGGAGCTGTTTTTT
CASSSGASRSNTGELFF
>TRBV5-1|NA|TRBJ1-5|NA
TGCGCCAGCAGCTTGGAGGGGGATAGCAATCAGCCCCAGCATTTT
CASSLEGDSNQPQHF
>TRBV9|TRBD1|TRBJ1-3|NA
TGTGCCAGCAGCGCTGACAGGGGAGTAGGGAACACCATATATTTT
CASSADRGVGNTIYF
>TRBV5-1|TRBD1|TRBJ1-4|NA
TGCGCCAGCAGCCGTGGTGGACAGGGTTATGAAAAACTGTTTTTT
CASSRGGQGYEKLFF
>TRBV4-1|NA|TRBJ2-5|NA
TGCGCCAGCAGCCCGACCCACCGAGGGACGCGAGGCGGGAACCAAGAGACCCAGTACTTC
CASSPTHRGTRGGNQETQYF
>TRBV7-9|TRBD1|TRBJ2-3|few
TGTGCCAGCAGCTCTCCCGGGACAGGGGGAGATACGCAGTATTTT
CASSSPGTGGDTQYF
>TRBV7-8|TRBD1|TRBJ1-1|NA
TGTGCCAGCAGCTTACGCAGGGGGACTGAAGCTTTCTTT
CASSLRRGTEAFF
>TRBV4-1|NA|TRBJ1-5|once
TGCGCCAGCAGCCAAGAGGCAGGGTATAGCAATCAGCCCCAGCATTTT
CASSQEAGYSNQPQHF
>TRBV15|NA|TRBJ2-5|NA
TGTGCCACCAGCAGAGTCTATCCGGCGGCCCAGTACTTC
CATSRVYPAAQYF
>TRBV7-9|TRBD1|TRBJ1-4|NA
TGTGCCAGCAGCTTAGCCCAGGGGACAGGTCATGAAAAACTGTTTTTT
CASSLAQGTGHEKLFF
>TRBV6-1|NA|TRBJ1-6|NA
TGTGCCAGCAGTGAATCTCCCGGGGGGCTGTATTCACCCCTCCACTTT
CASSESPGGLYSPLHF
>TRBV6-2/TRBV6-3|TRBD1|TRBJ1-3|NA
TGTGCCAGCAGCTTACAGGGGCGGCGAGACACCATATATTTT
CASSLQGRRDTIYF
>TRBV7-8|TRBD2|TRBJ2-5|NA
TGTGCCAGCAGCTTAGTGGTAGCGGGGGGGTCGGAGACCCAGTACTTC
CASSLVVAGGSETQYF
>TRBV5-1|TRBD2|TRBJ2-7|NA
TGCGCCAGCAGCCCCGGGGGGGGCGAGCAGTACTTC
CASSPGGGEQYF
>TRBV5-1|TRBD1|TRBJ1-1|NA
TGCGCCAGCAGCTCTGGACAGGGAAACACTGAAGCTTTCTTT
CASSSGQGNTEAFF
>TRBV5-6|TRBD2|TRBJ2-1|NA
TGTGCCAGCAGTTTACCCCCTGGACTAGCGGGGTTCAATGAGCAGTTCTTC
CASSLPPGLAGFNEQFF
>TRBV9|NA|TRBJ1-1|NA
TGTGCCAGCAGCGCCTCGGTGGTGAACACTGAAGCTTTCTTT
CASSASVVNTEAFF
>TRBV4-2|NA|TRBJ2-3|NA
TGTGCCAGCAGCCAAGAGGGGGCAACCTCTAGCACAGATACGCAGTATTTT
CASSQEGATSSTDTQYF
>TRBV3-1/TRBV3-2|NA|TRBJ2-3|NA
TGTGCCAGCAGCCAAGAATTAGCGGCAGATACGCAGTATTTT
CASSQELAADTQYF
>TRBV11-3|TRBD2|TRBJ2-7|NA
TGTGCCAGCAGCTTGGCGGGGGGCGCCTCCTACGAGCAGTACTTC
CASSLAGGASYEQYF
>TRBV9|TRBD1|TRBJ1-1|NA
TGTGCCAGCAGCGCCCAGGGGGCTGAAGCTTTCTTT
CASSAQGAEAFF
>TRBV9|NA|TRBJ2-7|NA
TGTGCCAGCAGCGTGGCCCCTTCAGGTCAAAGCTCCTACGAGCAGTACTTC
CASSVAPSGQSSYEQYF
>TRBV5-8|TRBD1|TRBJ2-1|NA
TGTGCCAGCAGCCTGGACAGGTTGCGGAATGAGCAGTTCTTC
CASSLDRLRNEQFF
>TRBV2|NA|TRBJ1-2|NA
TGTGCCAGCAGGTTGGGCGGGGCTTCCTATGGCTACACCTTC
CASRLGGASYGYTF
>TRBV5-1|NA|TRBJ2-3|NA
TGCGCCAGCAGCTCCACTAGATCAGATACGCAGTATTTT
CASSSTRSDTQYF
>TRBV5-1|NA|TRBJ1-2|few
TGCGCCAGCAGCTTGACAGGCATTCGTGGCTACACCTTC
CASSLTGIRGYTF
>TRBV24-1|NA|TRBJ1-2|NA
TGTGCCACCAGTGATTTAGGAGGGGCTGCCTATGGCTACACCTTC
CATSDLGGAAYGYTF
>TRBV18|NA|TRBJ1-4|NA
TGTGCCAGCTCACCGGGGGGTGAAAAACTGTTTTTT
CASSPGGEKLFF
>TRBV6-5|TRBD1|TRBJ2-2|NA
TGTGCCAGCAGTTTGGACAGGCGATTCACCGGGGAGCTGTTTTTT
CASSLDRRFTGELFF
>TRBV2|NA|TRBJ1-1|NA
TGTGCCAGCACCCGGGTTGTGGGCACTGAAGCTTTCTTT
CASTRVVGTEAFF
>TRBV6-5|NA|TRBJ1-3|NA
TGTGCCAGCAGTCCGAAGAGCTCTGGAAACACCATATATTTT
CASSPKSSGNTIYF
>TRBV4-2|TRBD2|TRBJ2-7|few
TGTGCCAGCAGCCCATACGGACTAGCGGGGGGGATAAACGAGCAGTACTTC
CASSPYGLAGGINEQYF
>TRBV7-9|NA|TRBJ2-3|once
TGTGCCAGCAGGAGGGTACATGATACGCAGTATTTT
CASRRVHDTQYF
>TRBV9|NA|TRBJ2-3|once
TGTGCCAGCAGCCTGGGACTCGGCGGAACAGATACGCAGTATTTT
CASSLGLGGTDTQYF
>TRBV11-2|TRBD1|TRBJ1-2|NA
TGTGCCAGCAGCACTTCCGGGACAGGGGATGGCTACACCTTC
CASSTSGTGDGYTF
>TRBV28|TRBD1|TRBJ1-2|NA
TGTGCCAGCAGTTTTCCCCGGACAGGGAACTATGGCTACACCTTC
CASSFPRTGNYGYTF
>TRBV19|NA|TRBJ1-4|NA
TGTGCCAGTAGTCCCCGCGGTGAAAAACTGTTTTTT
CASSPRGEKLFF
>TRBV15|NA|TRBJ2-5|NA
TGTGCCACCAGCAGAGCGGAGACCCAGTACTTC
CATSRAETQYF
>TRBV7-9|NA|TRBJ2-4|NA
TGTGCCAGCAGCTTAGCGCAGGGGGGCATTCAGTACTTC
CASSLAQGGIQYF
>TRBV5-1|NA|TRBJ2-7|NA
TGCGCCAGCAGCGAGACACTCTCCTACGAGCAGTACTTC
CASSETLSYEQYF
>TRBV5-1|TRBD2|TRBJ2-5|NA
TGCGCCAGCAGCTCCGGACTAGCGGGGGGGCTGGGGAGAGAGACCCAGTACTTC
CASSSGLAGGLGRETQYF
>TRBV5-1|NA|TRBJ1-3|NA
TGCGCCAGCAGCTTGGCGGCAGGGGATGGAAACACCATATATTTT
CASSLAAGDGNTIYF
>TRBV25-1|TRBD1|TRBJ1-3|NA
TGTGCCAGCAGTGAATATTACAGGGGGCGAAGTGGAAACACCATATATTTT
CASSEYYRGRSGNTIYF
>TRBV7-9|NA|TRBJ1-4|few
TGTGCCAGCAGCTTAGGGGCCGGGGCAACTAATGAAAAACTGTTTTTT
CASSLGAGATNEKLFF
>TRBV6-5|TRBD1|TRBJ2-3|NA
TGTGCCAGCAGAACAGGGGTGGCGGGTGATACGCAGTATTTT
CASRTGVAGDTQYF
>TRBV5-6|TRBD1|TRBJ1-6|NA
TGTGCCAGCAGCCCTGACAGGGGAAGCTATAATTCACCCCTCCACTTT
CASSPDRGSYNSPLHF